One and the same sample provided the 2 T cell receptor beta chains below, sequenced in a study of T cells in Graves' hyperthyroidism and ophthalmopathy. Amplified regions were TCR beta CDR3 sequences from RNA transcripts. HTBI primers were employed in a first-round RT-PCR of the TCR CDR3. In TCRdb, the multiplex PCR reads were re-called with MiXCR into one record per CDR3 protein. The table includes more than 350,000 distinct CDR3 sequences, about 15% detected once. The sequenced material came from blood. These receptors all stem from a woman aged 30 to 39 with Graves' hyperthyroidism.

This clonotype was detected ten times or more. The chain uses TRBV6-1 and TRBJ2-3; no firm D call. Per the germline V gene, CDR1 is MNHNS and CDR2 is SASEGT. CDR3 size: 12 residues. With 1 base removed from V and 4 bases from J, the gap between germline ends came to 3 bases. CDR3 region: CASSEGPDTQYF. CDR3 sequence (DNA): TGTGCCAGCAGTGAAGGCCCAGATACGCAGTATTTT.

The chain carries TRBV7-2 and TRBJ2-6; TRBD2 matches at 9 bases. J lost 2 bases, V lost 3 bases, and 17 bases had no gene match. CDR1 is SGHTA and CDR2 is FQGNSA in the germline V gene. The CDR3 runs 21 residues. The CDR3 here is CASSFIAGVVMGGAGANVLTF. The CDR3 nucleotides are TGTGCCAGCAGCTTCATAGCGGGAGTGGTTATGGGGGGGGCTGGGGCCAACGTCCTGACTTTC. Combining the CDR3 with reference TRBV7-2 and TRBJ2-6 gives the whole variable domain GAGVSQSPSNKVTEKGKDVELRCDPISGHTALYWYRQSLGQGLEFLIYFQGNSAPDKSGLPSDRFSAERTGGSVSTLTIQRTQQEDSAVYLCASSFIAGVVMGGAGANVLTFGAGSRLTVL.